This T cell receptor beta chain stems from a study of cytomegalovirus exposure and HLA in healthy donors (dated by TCRdb to 2016 to 2017). Background on the whole study: According to an earlier analysis of several hundred of the donors, about 179 million T cells yielded over 90 million unique TCR beta sequences and about 300 Gb of sequence data. About 320 gigabases of sequencing data and around 87 million unique TCR sequences were included in an early release covering roughly 600 HLA-typed donors. Among the roughly 400 genotyped donors, around 81% belonged to the genetic ancestry cluster associated with self-reported Caucasian donors. The study aimed to test whether cataloging public T cell receptors could reveal signatures of past pathogen exposure. The study used immunosequencing to profile the T cell repertoires of 600 to 850 subjects and linked those repertoires to cytomegalovirus serostatus. A separate validation cohort of 100 to 150 different subjects was used in addition to the 666-subject first cohort. The study combined high-throughput TCR immunosequencing, statistical association of individual TCRs with disease status, and machine learning to predict cytomegalovirus infection status. To study patterns of TCR occurrence, a later analysis re-analyzed previously published TCR beta repertoires from 550 to 800 donors and added high-resolution HLA genotyping. The later analysis used no new phenotypic data to find candidate immune exposures, relying instead on TCR beta sequences and their occurrence across donors. To decide whether each TCR beta V gene segment behaved as functional or pseudogenic, an earlier analysis of over 500 of the donors relied on high-throughput TCR beta sequencing. Donor age, sex, ethnicity and CMV serostatus were compiled together with the repertoire data. A later genetic analysis took genome-wide SNP genotypes for about three fifths of the roughly 670 donors and used that subset as a discovery cohort. Every discovery cohort repertoire had been produced on one sequencing platform. HLA typing covered class I and class II loci at four-digit resolution. The number of donors typed differed by locus, with roughly 629-640 for A, B, C, DRB1 and DQB1, roughly 550 for DQA1, 600 to 610 for DPA1, and roughly 450 for DPB1. Roughly 5 DR-DQ haplotypes were handled as single units for association and clustering, since linkage in the cohort was strong. Among under 450 genotyped donors of the cohort, an average of 235,054 unique TCR beta nucleotide sequences were sequenced per donor, around a sixth of them non-productive.

For this clone: The clone's antigen remains unknown. Qualities for individual bases were not recorded, and no much larger clone is one base off.

Study-wide conclusions, independent of this receptor: Because the 87-base-pair reads could not distinguish some IMGT-functional V segments, including TRBV6-2 and TRBV6-3, those segments were excluded. Correlated functional status among segregating V segments might be attributable to linkage disequilibrium, but an unknown experimental factor could not be ruled out. Compared with equally common non-associated chains, HLA-associated TCR beta chains in a later analysis were more clonally expanded and had lower generation probabilities. The presence/absence analyses assumed that sequencing depth was roughly uniform across donors, and that assumption may not be true. Most TCR sequences were observed very rarely across donors, whereas some public TCRs were present in many individuals. The classifier was reported to diagnose cytomegalovirus status with high specificity and sensitivity in both the original and validation cohorts. CMV serostatus was the only immune exposure information available for the cohort. Strong co-occurrence of HLA alleles, especially DR and DQ, made assigning TCR associations to individual alleles difficult. The study gave a list of roughly 150 TCR beta chains associated with cytomegalovirus. A few of the identified cytomegalovirus-associated TCR beta chains were confirmed in vitro to be specific for cytomegalovirus antigens. An earlier analysis of 587 of the donors showed that most TCR beta V segments appeared in productive rearrangements either about 87% or about 30% of the time, which broadly matched IMGT annotations. A further reported finding was that TCR beta sequences accurately predicted the HLA-A and HLA-B alleles for most subjects in the first cohort. In a later analysis, most CMV-associated TCR beta chains were found to appear HLA-restricted, with HLA associations seemingly driven largely by CMV exposure. The cohort was sequenced for TCR beta chains only, and without alpha or paired-chain data the features that could be detected were limited. According to a later analysis, TCR association rates differed among HLA loci, with DRB1 alleles showing the most associated TCRs and HLA-C alleles showing the fewest. Several of the top co-occurrence clusters appeared to be linked to parvovirus B19, influenza, CMV and Epstein-Barr virus, according to a later analysis. The earlier analysis of some 540 of the donors excluded around 17 rarely observed V segments, including chromosome 9 orphons, because counts were too low. A later genetic analysis associated a missense DCLRE1C variant with V-gene and J-gene trimming of TCR beta chains, and an independent cohort replicated the association. A cluster of highly shared sequence variants was judged likely to represent a technical artifact of the sequencing pipeline. It was suggested by the authors that the approach could potentially be generalized to other disease states and immunological phenotypes. Because HLA typing was missing for some donors at each locus, association tests included only the typed subset. A later analysis associated 15,000 or so TCR beta sequences with specific HLA alleles at a false discovery rate of 0.05. In a later genetic analysis, fewer N-insertions in productive TCRs were reported among donors in an Asian-associated ancestry cluster than the roughly 640-donor mean.

In total, roughly 710 healthy bone marrow donors made up the cohort. At the time of sampling, every cohort member was nominally healthy, though immune exposures that went unrecorded were likely present. The donor was CMV seronegative and was included in the group of 352 seronegative cohort members. A peripheral blood sample was collected from each donor, and TCR beta sequencing was performed on peripheral blood mononuclear cells. Genomic DNA was extracted from the blood cell samples with the Qiagen DNeasy Blood Extraction Kit. As encoded in the germline V gene (reference sequence), CDR1 is GTSNPN while CDR2 is SVGIG. V lost 0 bases and J lost 0 bases, and the count of bases not matched to a germline gene is 13. The CDR3, cysteine through phenylalanine, is 19 amino acids long. Only the CDR3 region is kept as DNA, spanning 57 bases read in frame from base 1. Receptors were amplified or captured by the immunoSEQ multiplex PCR assay. A mixture of 60 forward primers for TCR Vbeta segments and 13 reverse primers for TCR Jbeta segments was used in the multiplex PCR. The CDR3 region of rearranged TCR beta genes was amplified from genomic DNA by a multiplex PCR assay. On the Illumina HiSeq System, the amplified TCR beta libraries were sequenced as 87-base-pair reads. The source study handled its data this way. A later analysis tallied tens of millions of unique TCR beta chains across the 600 to 700 repertoires, and around 9.9 million of those chains were shared by two or more donors. A nearest-neighbor algorithm error-corrected the raw reads and collapsed the reads into unique sequences, merging closely related sequences to remove PCR and sequencing errors. V, D and J gene segments were assigned by aligning CDR3 sequences to IMGT reference sequences. Each retained sequence needed at least a six-nucleotide match to both a V gene segment and a J gene segment. A rearrangement counted as productive if the CDR3 had no stop codons and remained in frame with V and J, and every other rearrangement counted as non-productive. Following IMGT convention, CDR3 was defined as the stretch from the second conserved V-encoded cysteine up to the conserved J-encoded phenylalanine. In an earlier analysis of 550 to 650 of the donors, sequences lacking an unambiguous match to a single V gene segment were excluded. An earlier analysis of 450 to 650 of the donors called V segments functional above 56.7% productive rearrangements and segregating when the between-donor standard deviation exceeded 5%. A statistical classification framework was built for diagnosing cytomegalovirus status from the catalog of TCR beta chain sequences. V and J gene assignment, in a later analysis, came from comparing TCR nucleotide sequences with IMGT/GENE-DB human TR gene sequences. In a later analysis, CDR3 sequences and most-parsimonious VDJ recombination scenarios were assigned using the TCRdist pipeline. In a later analysis, each TCR beta chain was defined by its CDR3 amino acid sequence together with its V-gene family, and reads without a unique V-gene family were excluded. As a way to deal with suspected cross-contamination and a sequencing artifact, a later analysis dropped over 550 nucleotide sequences that were highly shared and had low generation probability. In a later analysis, a clonal expansion index for each public chain was calculated from normalized within-repertoire ranks of inferred template counts. In a later analysis, generation probabilities were computed using a VDJ recombination model fitted to out-of-frame rearrangements, and the results were checked against IGoR. A later analysis scored TCR-TCR, TCR-HLA and TCR-CMV co-occurrence with hypergeometric tests, applying a repertoire-size bias correction to TCR pairs. A later analysis estimated false discovery rates by permuting HLA or CMV assignments 20 times. In a later analysis, co-occurring TCRs were grouped with DBSCAN, and TCRdist sequence similarity was added when clustering was performed within HLA-allele-positive subsets. Repertoires with fewer than 30,000 or more than 120,000 public chains were left out of co-occurrence clustering, as were a few repertoires with anomalous nucleotide sharing. The table was pulled from immuneACCESS by TCRdb, which kept in-frame rearrangements only. Such tables lose some clones; where checked, under half of the loss comes from unresolved V genes, and the rest has no known cause. The DNA was the basis for D and trimming; V, J and clone size are from that table. For this sample the table gives some 200,000 clones, of which roughly 87% were detected only once. The ten largest clones capture roughly 0.2% of the sample.

The TCR comes from a girl less than two years old in good health and CMV-seronegative. Input material: PBMCs. Here the chain combines TRBV30 and TRBJ2-1; the central 8 bases match TRBD1. The CDR3 reads CAWSVRRGTGISSYNEQFF. At the DNA level, the sequence is TGTGCCTGGAGTGTACGAAGAGGGACAGGTATTAGCTCCTACAATGAGCAGTTCTTC.